These 24 T cell receptor beta chains were sequenced from one sample in a study of tumor-infiltrating lymphocytes in primary liver carcinoma. For blood RNA, unsorted whole blood served as the source, and germline DNA was extracted too. Constant-region priming of about 520 ng total RNA yielded TCR beta cDNA. Construction of TCR beta libraries relied on three successive nested multiplex PCR rounds employing slightly modified ARM-PCR. The study ran its first two PCR rounds for roughly 11 cycles each, using TRBV1-TRBV30 forward primers and a C-beta reverse primer. One entry per CDR3 protein results from TCRdb running MiXCR on the multiplex PCR reads. The sample has approximately 320,000 distinct CDR3 sequences; nearly 60% are singletons. Sequencing input: peripheral blood. These receptors were collected from a woman aged 30 to 39 with primary liver carcinoma and hepatitis B virus infection.

This clonotype was picked up many times. The chain combines TRBV11-2 with TRBJ2-1, with 10 bases that match TRBD1. The CDR3 runs 15 residues. Germline V CDR1 and CDR2: SGHAT, FQNNGV. V shed 2 bases and J 6 bases; nucleotides not matched to a gene: 4. The CDR3 loop is CASSLWDRGSNEQFF. The CDR3 coding sequence is TGTGCCAGCAGCTTATGGGACAGGGGTTCCAATGAGCAGTTCTTC.

Turning to this clonotype: No conserved phenylalanine or tryptophan ends this CDR3, so it is likely a read error. The J gene is TRBJ1-5, the V gene TRBV6-1; D possibly corresponds to TRBD1 (6 bases). Germline loops: CDR1 MNHNS, CDR2 SASEGT. V was pared by 4 bases and J by 1 base, with 14 bases between. The length of the CDR3 is 16 residues. CDR3: CASSGRQDLSNQPQHY. The CDR3 DNA reads TGTGCCAGCAGTGGTAGACAGGATCTAAGCAATCAGCCCCAGCATTAT.

This clonotype was recorded at least ten times. This sequence joins TRBV5-5 and TRBJ2-1; D gene ambiguous. Germline V gene lookup returns CDR1 SGHKS and CDR2 YYEKEE (reference sequence). V lost 4 bases to trimming and J lost 4 bases, with 15 bases between them. This CDR3 contains 15 residues. The CDR3 is CASSPRTDLYNEQFF. For the CDR3, the DNA is TGTGCCAGCAGCCCGAGGACGGACCTATACAATGAGCAGTTCTTC.

This clonotype came up many times. The DNA of the CDR3 is TGTGCCATCAGTGACCAGGGGATGAACACTGAAGCTTTCTTT. Protein: CAISDQGMNTEAFF. V usage is TRBV10-3 and J usage is TRBJ1-1, with TRBD1 as a possible D gene (6 bases). V was cut by 3 bases and J by 0 bases, with 8 bases left in between. The CDR3 is made up of 14 amino acids. The germline gives CDR1 ENHRY, CDR2 SYGVKD.

This clonotype has just one count. This sequence joins TRBV11-3 and TRBJ1-4, with TRBD1 matching over 9 bases. The CDR3 runs 15 residues. Germline-derived CDR1 and CDR2 are SGHNT and YENEEA. Unmatched junction bases numbered 11, after V lost 5 bases and J lost 10 bases. The CDR3: CASSPQQGAGGKLFF. CDR3 coding DNA: TGTGCCAGCAGCCCGCAACAGGGGGCCGGGGGAAAACTGTTTTTT.

Turning to this clonotype: Possible read error: a much larger clone is one base away. This rearrangement joins TRBV6-2 or TRBV6-3 to TRBJ2-7; 8 bases map to TRBD2. With V trimmed by 2 bases and J by 3 bases, 9 bases remained unmatched. This CDR3 contains 16 residues. Germline CDR1 and CDR2: MNHEY and SVGEGT. For the CDR3, the DNA is TGTGCCAGCAGTTACGGTTTAGCGGGACCCTACTACGAGCAGTACTTC. Its translation is CASSYGLAGPYYEQYF.

In regard to this clonotype: The missing conserved phenylalanine or tryptophan at the end of this CDR3 makes a read error likely. In DNA form, the CDR3 reads TGTGCCAGCAGCTTAGGGGACAGGGACCAGGAGACCCAGTACCCC. Translated: CASSLGDRDQETQYP. V usage is TRBV11-2 and J usage is TRBJ2-5, with 9 bases identical to TRBD1. Per the germline V gene, CDR1 is SGHAT and CDR2 is FQNNGV. This CDR3 region has 15 residues.

This clonotype was picked up a small number of times. The chain combines TRBV5-1 with TRBJ2-5; D perhaps matches TRBD2 (6 bases). CDR1 is SGHRS, CDR2 YFSETQ, per germline. The CDR3 runs 16 residues. Trimming shortened V by 1 base and J by 3 bases, and 16 bases separated the two germline ends. The CDR3 DNA reads as TGCGCCAGCAGCTTGTATACCGGGAGTTTTGAAGAGACCCAGTACTTC. Protein product: CASSLYTGSFEETQYF.

The chain joins TRBV19 to TRBJ2-1; TRBD2 matches at 14 bases. This CDR3 spans 15 amino acids. The V segment lost 9 bases and the J segment 0 bases; nucleotides outside the gene matches: 1. CDR1 is LNHDA and CDR2 is SQIVND in the germline V gene (reference sequence). DNA for the CDR3: TGTGCCAGGGGGACTAGCGGGAGCTCCTACAATGAGCAGTTCTTC. It translates to CARGTSGSSYNEQFF.

The J gene is TRBJ2-7, the V gene TRBV11-2; the D is unclear. The J call may be wrong; the DNA end is better matched by TRBJ2-1. Per the germline V gene, CDR1 is SGHAT and CDR2 is FQNNGV. The CDR3 length is 12 residues. The chain's CDR3 is CASSLQVHEQFF. The CDR3 coding sequence is TGTGCCAGCAGCTTACAGGTGCACGAGCAGTTCTTC.

This sequence joins TRBV5-5 and TRBJ2-2, with TRBD1 identical over 7 bases. The CDR3 is 18 amino acids. V trimming: 4 bases; J trimming: 3 bases; junction bases outside the gene matches: 15. CDR1 SGHKS and CDR2 YYEKEE come from the germline V gene (reference sequence). In DNA, the CDR3 is TGTGCCAGCAGCCCGCCCCTACAGGGGCTGTGGGACACCGGGGAGCTGTTTTTT. This codes for CASSPPLQGLWDTGELFF.

In the case of this clonotype: The junction departs from the called germline gene at one end, perhaps through a read error. This rearrangement joins TRBV11-2 to TRBJ2-5; TRBD1 aligns across 9 bases. The CDR3 extends over 16 amino acids. Germline V gene data show CDR1 as SGHAT and CDR2 as FQNNGV. The CDR3 DNA reads as TGTGCCAGCAGCACAAGAACAGGGGGCGCGAGAGAGACCGAGTACTTT. Residues: CASSTRTGGARETEYF.

This clonotype turned up a few times. A much more abundant neighbour one base away suggests this may be a read error. V usage is TRBV11-3 and J usage is TRBJ2-2; D is perhaps TRBD1 (5 bases). In germline, CDR1 is SGHNT, CDR2 YENEEA. The length of the CDR3 is 14 residues. The CDR3 DNA reads TGTGCCAGCGGCTTATTCCAGGGAACCGGGGAGCTGTTTTTT. Translating it yields CASGLFQGTGELFF.

As for this clonotype: A read error may produce the germline difference seen at one junction end. The rearrangement joins TRBV6-5 to TRBJ2-7; 10 bases match TRBD1. The germline CDR1 and CDR2 sequences are MNHEY and SVGAGI. The CDR3 runs to 17 residues. The CDR3: CAISSRPGTGADYEQYF. CDR3 DNA: TGTGCCATCAGTTCCAGACCAGGGACAGGGGCGGACTACGAGCAGTACTTT.

The chain's CDR3 is CASSVVRGDTQYF. CDR3 nucleotide sequence: TGTGCCAGCAGCGTAGTTAGGGGAGATACGCAGTATTTT. This rearrangement joins TRBV7-8 to TRBJ2-3, with D possibly matching TRBD1 (5 bases). This CDR3 contains 13 residues. V was trimmed by 5 bases and J by 5 bases, leaving 11 bases between them. Germline V lookup: CDR1 SGHVS, CDR2 FQNEAQ. The whole variable domain, filled in from reference TRBV7-8 and TRBJ2-3, reads GAGVSQSPRYKVAKRGQDVALRCDPISGHVSLFWYQQALGQGPEFLTYFQNEAQLDKSGLPSDRFFAERPEGSVSTLKIQRTQQEDSAVYLCASSVVRGDTQYFGPGTRLTVL.

With respect to this clonotype: An end of the junction differs from the germline gene, which may be a read error. The CDR3 protein is CDSSYRVLRETQYF. Here the CDR3 DNA reads TGCGACAGCAGCTACAGGGTACTCCGAGAGACCCAGTACTTC. This chain uses TRBV5-1 with TRBJ2-5; D is perhaps TRBD1 (6 bases). The germline V gene encodes CDR1 SGHRS and CDR2 YFSETQ. The CDR3 is 14 amino acids. The full variable domain, rest sourced from reference TRBV5-1 and TRBJ2-5, is KAGVTQTPRYLIKTRGQQVTLSCSPISGHRSVSWYQQTPGQGLQFLFEYFSETQRNKGNFPGRFSGRQFSNSRSEMNVSTLELGDSALYLCDSSYRVLRETQYFGPGTRLLVL.

As regards this clonotype: This may be a read error: a much more frequent sequence differs by one nucleotide. J is TRBJ1-2 and V is TRBV12-3 or TRBV12-4, with D hard to call. V lost 5 bases and J lost 4, with 11 bases in between. This CDR3 has 13 amino acids. The CDR3 region is CASSPVPIYGYTF. Here the CDR3 DNA reads TGTGCCAGCAGTCCGGTACCGATCTATGGCTACACCTTC.

Note on this clonotype: One junction end disagrees with the germline gene, perhaps due to a read error. The chain links TRBV6-1 to TRBJ1-2; D gene ambiguous. Per the germline V gene, CDR1 is MNHNS and CDR2 is SASEGT. The CDR3 loop spans 13 amino acids. CDR3 loop: CASRGKGWGGHTF. Here the CDR3 DNA reads TGTGCCAGCAGGGGAAAGGGCTGGGGTGGCCACACCTTC.

This clonotype was picked up a small number of times. The chain employs TRBV6-6 and TRBJ2-5; 13 nucleotides align to TRBD2. Germline V gives CDR1 MNHNY, CDR2 SVGAGI (reference sequence). CDR3 length: 19 residues. Germline trimming cut 1 base from V and 5 bases from J; bases unmatched to any gene: 13. CDR3 sequence reads: CASSYFRPGTSGKWETQYF. As DNA, the CDR3 is TGTGCCAGCAGTTACTTTCGTCCCGGGACTAGCGGGAAGTGGGAGACCCAGTACTTC.

The chain has TRBV11-3 and TRBJ1-1; no clear D gene. Trimming left V 7 bases short and J 0 bases short, with 12 bases between. Germline loops: CDR1 SGHNT, CDR2 YENEEA. The CDR3 extends over 14 amino acids. The CDR3 spells CASKGSGMNTEAFF. The CDR3 nucleotides read TGTGCCAGCAAAGGGAGCGGGATGAACACTGAAGCTTTCTTT.

This clonotype was found once. Being one base from a much bigger clone, this may be a read error. The CDR3 sequence is CVSSPRGTGELFF. DNA for the CDR3: TGTGTCAGCAGTCCCCGTGGCACCGGGGAGCTGTTTTTT. The V call is TRBV6-2 or TRBV6-3, the J call TRBJ2-2; D is ambiguous. Germline V lookup: CDR1 MNHEY, CDR2 SVGEGT. The CDR3 totals 13 residues.

In the case of this clonotype: A read error may be the cause here, since a much bigger clone is one base away. The conserved final phenylalanine or tryptophan is absent from the CDR3, which likely points to a read error. The CDR3 DNA follows: TGTGCCAGCAGTTCCCTTCAGGGGCAGGGGAGAACTGAAGCTTTCCTT. Encoded protein: CASSSLQGQGRTEAFL. V and J are TRBV6-5 and TRBJ1-1, with a tentative D call TRBD1 (6 bases). This CDR3 spans 16 amino acids. Per the germline V gene, CDR1 is MNHEY and CDR2 is SVGAGI. Trimming cost V 4 bases and J 5 bases, with 20 bases left between them.

This clonotype was observed a few times. The chain is built from TRBV4-1 and TRBJ2-2; TRBD2 matches 14 bases. This CDR3 spans 22 amino acids. The V and J ends lost 1 base and 1 base, in that order; junction bases with no gene match: 14. Germline V gene data show CDR1 as MGHRA and CDR2 as YSYEKL. As DNA, the CDR3 is TGCGCCAGCAGCCAAGCCGCCATGCTAGGGACTAGCGGGGGACTGAACACCGGGGAGCTGTTTTTT. Encoded protein: CASSQAAMLGTSGGLNTGELFF.

The rearrangement joins TRBV4-3 to TRBJ1-1, with 8 bases matching TRBD1. V shed 1 base, J shed 6 bases, and the junction held 4 bases outside the gene matches. CDR1 and CDR2 (germline): LGHNA, YSLEER. The CDR3 is 14 amino acids. The CDR3 is CASSQGTGFAEAFF. As DNA, the CDR3 is TGCGCCAGCAGCCAAGGGACAGGGTTTGCTGAAGCTTTCTTT.